This T cell receptor (beta chain) was retrieved from a study of cytomegalovirus exposure and HLA in healthy donors. Remarks on this clone: Its target is unknown.

Germline V gives CDR1 MNHNS, CDR2 SASEGT. The V and J ends lost 10 bases and 6 bases respectively, with 22 bases between them. This CDR3 has 14 amino acids. Amplification used 60 Vbeta primers and 13 Jbeta primers. Data came from immunoSEQ multiplex PCR; TCRdb stores just in-frame clones and leaves some out. This table has tens of thousands of clones, around four fifths appearing once. The study, taken as a whole, reports: Presence/absence analyses rested on an assumption that sequencing depth was roughly uniform across donors. A later analysis found TCR association rates differed by HLA locus, highest for DRB1 and lowest for HLA-C. Links to common viral pathogens appeared, in a later analysis, for several of the most significant clusters. For most TCR beta V segments, an earlier analysis put the productive rate at about 90% or about 30% of the time.

The TCR was taken from a man aged 25 to 45 in good health and CMV-seronegative. The V and J genes are TRBV6-1 and TRBJ2-7; possible D gene TRBD1, 6 bases. The specimen was PBMCs. The CDR3 spells CAIPAWDKQSEQYF. CDR3 bases: TGTGCCATCCCGGCCTGGGACAAACAAAGCGAGCAGTACTTC.